This T cell receptor beta chain derives from a study of blood T cell repertoires in COVID-19. Study background: Donors in the United States, Italy and Spain gave samples during acute or convalescent COVID-19. Sample material is recorded as cDNA or gDNA derived from T cells, B-cell-depleted T cells, or PBMCs.

Trimming cost V 2 bases and J 7 bases; bases outside gene matches: 10. The germline V gene encodes CDR1 KGHDR and CDR2 SFDVKD. CDR3 size: 17 residues. Original processing notes: The authors estimated nucleated cell counts from reference gene primer amplification. Clones were sequenced by immunoSEQ multiplex PCR, and TCRdb holds only the in-frame ones, with some missing. D and trimming were read from the DNA, whereas the V and J calls and clone size are those reported in that table. The sample has fewer than 350,000 clones, approximately 85% seen once. This clonotype was obtained from a human donor in a cohort sampled during active COVID-19. Sequencing was carried out using peripheral blood. This chain joins TRBV24-1 and TRBJ2-2, with TRBD1 identical over 9 bases. CDR3 bases: TGTGCCACCAGTGATTCGTCCGGGACAGGGAAGTACGGGGAGCTGTTTTTT. Translating gives CATSDSSGTGKYGELFF.